The next 21 T cell receptor beta chains were all read from a single sample in a study of somatic mutations in cytotoxic T cells in rheumatoid arthritis. Clones were read by immunoSEQ multiplex PCR, and TCRdb kept only the in-frame ones, dropping some. The table has roughly 9,800 clones, around four fifths seen once. Specimen: CD8+ T cells sorted from blood. The receptors here all came from a man between 45 and 60 years old in good health.

The rearrangement links TRBV14 to TRBJ1-1, with TRBD1 as a possible D gene (6 bases). The length of the CDR3 is 18 residues. Per germline, CDR1 SGHDN and CDR2 FVKESK. V gave up 4 bases and J gave up 0 bases, with 21 bases separating them. The CDR3 DNA follows: TGTGCCAGCAGCCTCGGGGGGGCCAAGGGTGGTTTGAACACTGAAGCTTTCTTT. It is translated as CASSLGGAKGGLNTEAFF.

This clone was found a few times. The chain combines TRBV29-1 with TRBJ2-7; 7 bases align to TRBD1. CDR3 length: 11 amino acids. The J segment lost 5 bases and the V segment lost 7 bases, leaving 5 bases of the junction unmatched. CDR1 SQVTM and CDR2 ANQGSEA come from the germline V gene. The CDR3 DNA reads TGCAGCGGGGGACAGTACCACGAGCAGTACTTC. It encodes CSGGQYHEQYF.

This clone has a handful of counts. The J gene is TRBJ1-1, the V gene TRBV6-1, with TRBD1 matching 9 bases. The CDR3 has 15 amino acids. From germline, CDR1 is MNHNS and CDR2 SASEGT. V gave up 0 bases and J gave up 3 bases; unmatched junction bases: 2. CDR3 in DNA: TGTGCCAGCAGTGAAGCTGACAGGGGGGACACTGAAGCTTTCTTT. This codes for CASSEADRGDTEAFF.

The gene calls are TRBV5-4 and TRBJ2-5, with 10 bases aligning to TRBD2. The CDR3 has 15 residues. CDR1 is SGHNT, CDR2 YYREEE, per germline (reference sequence). Trimming at V came to 4 bases and at J to 4 bases, leaving 7 bases not matched to a gene. The DNA for the CDR3 is TGTGCCAGCAGCCCAAGCGGGGGGGCGGGAGAGACCCAGTACTTC. It is translated as CASSPSGGAGETQYF.

This chain joins TRBV15 and TRBJ2-1, with 8 positions matching TRBD2. CDR1 and CDR2 (germline): LNHNV, YYDKDF (reference sequence). The J segment lost 6 bases and the V segment lost 4 bases, leaving 8 bases of the junction unmatched. The CDR3 totals 15 residues. CDR3 residues: CATSTPGLGVNEQFF. CDR3 coding DNA: TGTGCCACCAGCACTCCGGGACTAGGGGTCAATGAGCAGTTCTTC.

In DNA form, the CDR3 reads TGCGCCAGCAGCTGGAACCGGGACAGGGGATCCTACGAGCAGTACTTC. Protein: CASSWNRDRGSYEQYF. The chain couples TRBV5-1 to TRBJ2-7, with 10 bases lining up with TRBD1. The V segment lost 3 bases and the J segment 1 base; nucleotides outside the gene matches: 7. The germline CDR1 and CDR2 sequences are SGHRS and YFSETQ. This CDR3 contains 16 residues. Using reference TRBV5-1 and TRBJ2-7 for the parts outside the CDR3, the full variable domain is KAGVTQTPRYLIKTRGQQVTLSCSPISGHRSVSWYQQTPGQGLQFLFEYFSETQRNKGNFPGRFSGRQFSNSRSEMNVSTLELGDSALYLCASSWNRDRGSYEQYFGPGTRLTVT.

The chain uses TRBV11-2 and TRBJ1-1; the D gene is possibly TRBD1 (6 bases). This CDR3 is 12 amino acids long. Between the trimmed V and J ends, which lost 8 bases and 6 bases, there was a span of 13 bases. Germline CDR1 is SGHAT and CDR2 is FQNNGV. The CDR3 reads CASDGGLPEAFF. The CDR3 nucleotides read TGTGCCAGCGACGGGGGGCTCCCTGAAGCTTTCTTT.

The chain employs TRBV28 and TRBJ2-3; weak D call: TRBD1 (6 bases). Trimming removed 3 bases from V and 5 bases from J, with 15 bases in between. CDR1 is MDHEN, CDR2 SYDVKM, per germline. This CDR3 has 15 residues. This chain's CDR3 is CASSFPPTGGDTQYF. Written as DNA, the CDR3 is TGTGCCAGCAGTTTTCCACCGACAGGCGGAGATACGCAGTATTTT.

The chain is built from TRBV9 and TRBJ2-1; 7 nucleotides line up with TRBD2. This CDR3 contains 15 residues. V was clipped by 6 bases and J by 6 bases; unmatched bases: 12. The germline V gene encodes CDR1 SGDLS and CDR2 YYNGEE. DNA of the CDR3: TGTGCCAGCACGCCAGCGGGTAGCGGGCTCAATGAGCAGTTCTTC. It translates to CASTPAGSGLNEQFF.

This rearrangement joins TRBV28 to TRBJ2-1; D is possibly TRBD2 (7 bases). CDR1 and CDR2 from the germline V gene are MDHEN and SYDVKM. Trimming shortened V by 3 bases and J by 3 bases, and 21 bases separated the two germline ends. CDR3 length: 18 amino acids. Here the CDR3 reads CASSFGGGPRLLYNEQFF. CDR3 nucleotide sequence: TGTGCCAGCAGTTTTGGGGGGGGCCCCCGTCTTCTCTACAATGAGCAGTTCTTC. The whole variable domain, filled in from reference TRBV28 and TRBJ2-1, reads DVKVTQSSRYLVKRTGEKVFLECVQDMDHENMFWYRQDPGLGLRLIYFSYDVKMKEKGDIPEGYSVSREKKERFSLILESASTNQTSMYLCASSFGGGPRLLYNEQFFGPGTRLTVL.

This chain links TRBV29-1 with TRBJ2-1, with D tentatively TRBD2 (6 bases). CDR3 length: 14 amino acids. V was trimmed by 3 bases and J by 7 bases, leaving 16 bases between them. Germline assignment: CDR1 SQVTM and CDR2 ANQGSEA. The CDR3 DNA follows: TGCAGCGTTGAGGGCGGGGAGACCGGAAATGAGCAGTTCTTC. Its translation is CSVEGGETGNEQFF.

The chain recombines TRBV4-1 with TRBJ2-7, with 11 bases fitting TRBD1. The germline V gene has CDR1 MGHRA and CDR2 YSYEKL. V gave up 0 bases and J gave up 5 bases; unmatched junction bases: 3. The CDR3 runs to 15 residues. In nucleotides, the CDR3 is TGCGCCAGCAGCCAAGATTGGACAGGGGGCAACGAGCAGTACTTC. It translates to CASSQDWTGGNEQYF.

The chain has TRBV18 and TRBJ1-2; 9 bases fit TRBD1. The germline V gene has CDR1 KGHSH and CDR2 LQKENI. With 4 bases clipped from V and 1 base from J, the junction kept 1 base outside the gene matches. The CDR3 runs to 14 residues. CDR3 sequence reads: CASSQDRGNYGYTF. As DNA, the CDR3 is TGTGCCAGCTCACAGGACAGGGGTAACTATGGCTACACCTTC.

J is TRBJ2-7 and V is TRBV28, with a tentative D call TRBD2 (5 bases). The CDR3 is made up of 13 amino acids. The germline V and J ends were trimmed by 7 bases and 6 bases, with 16 bases remaining between them. Germline V lookup: CDR1 MDHEN, CDR2 SYDVKM. The CDR3: CASNFFVGVEQYF. In DNA form, the CDR3 reads TGTGCCAGCAACTTTTTCGTCGGGGTCGAGCAGTACTTC.

The rearrangement links TRBV1 to TRBJ2-2; the table gives TRBD2 as D, unverified against the DNA. TRBV1 is flagged as a pseudogene. The CDR3 covers 17 residues. This CDR3 reads CTSSRELAATNTGELFF. Written as DNA, the CDR3 is TGCACCAGCAGCCGCGAACTAGCGGCTACGAACACCGGGGAGCTGTTTTTT.

This chain joins TRBV6-1 and TRBJ1-2; a weak D match, TRBD1 (6 bases). The germline V and J ends were trimmed by 3 bases and 8 bases, with 22 bases remaining between them. From germline, CDR1 is MNHNS and CDR2 SASEGT. This CDR3 has 16 residues. CDR3 region: CASSERTAFLGWGYTF. The CDR3 DNA sequence: TGTGCCAGCAGTGAGAGGACAGCTTTTCTTGGTTGGGGCTACACCTTC.

On this clone: Compared with germline, one end of the junction differs, possibly owing to a read error. The J gene is TRBJ1-5, the V gene TRBV27; possibly TRBD1 for D (6 bases). Germline CDR1 and CDR2: MNHEY and SMNVEV (reference sequence). CDR3 length: 15 residues. The CDR3 region is CASSLGRGSNQSQHF. CDR3 sequence (DNA): TGTGCCAGCAGTTTAGGCAGGGGTAGCAATCAGTCCCAGCATTTT.

The chain recombines TRBV30 with TRBJ2-1; D perhaps matches TRBD2 (5 bases). The V end was cut by 5 bases, the J end by 0 bases, with 11 bases between. Germline loops: CDR1 GTSNPN, CDR2 SVGIG (reference sequence). This CDR3 has 14 residues. The chain's CDR3 is CAWGVGSSYNEQFF. CDR3 coding DNA: TGTGCCTGGGGGGTGGGGAGCTCCTACAATGAGCAGTTCTTC. The full variable domain, its missing parts supplied by reference TRBV30 and TRBJ2-1, is SQTIHQWPATLVQPVGSPLSLECTVEGTSNPNLYWYRQAAGRGLQLLFYSVGIGQISSEVPQNLSASRPQDRQFILSSKKLLLSDSGFYLCAWGVGSSYNEQFFGPGTRLTVL.

The rearrangement uses TRBV9 and TRBJ1-2; D perhaps matches TRBD1 (5 bases). The CDR3 runs to 13 residues. The germline V gene encodes CDR1 SGDLS and CDR2 YYNGEE. V lost 3 bases and J 8 bases, leaving 14 bases between the germline ends. This chain's CDR3 is CASSARGVRGYTF. Here the CDR3 DNA reads TGTGCCAGCAGCGCGCGGGGGGTTAGGGGCTACACCTTC.

This clone was seen a few times. The rearrangement uses TRBV5-6 and TRBJ2-7; D uncertain. The CDR3 length is 13 residues. Germline CDR1 is SGHDT and CDR2 is YYEEEE. V was cut by 2 bases and J by 4 bases, with 10 bases left in between. CDR3 sequence (DNA): TGTGCCAGCAGCTTTCTTTCGGGTTACGAGCAGTACTTC. It yields the protein CASSFLSGYEQYF.

V is TRBV5-1 and J is TRBJ2-7, with D possibly being TRBD2 (5 bases). The CDR3 spans 12 residues. Germline CDR1 reads SGHRS; CDR2 reads YFSETQ. Trimming left V 0 bases short and J 5 bases short, with 6 bases between. CDR3 in amino acids: CASSLERNEQYF. The CDR3 region has the DNA TGCGCCAGCAGCTTGGAGCGGAACGAGCAGTACTTC.